Detailed here is one T cell receptor beta chain. V was trimmed by 1 base and J by 1 base, leaving 8 bases between them. Germline V gene data show CDR1 as MGHRA and CDR2 as YSYEKL. This CDR3 has 14 residues. Original analysis: Nucleated cell counts were estimated from reference gene primer amplification. The assay was immunoSEQ multiplex PCR, and TCRdb's table has in-frame clones only and misses some. V and J calls and clone size are copied from that table; D and trimming were computed from the DNA. The sample yields roughly 290,000 clones, around 86% seen once. The sample comes from a study of blood T cell repertoires in COVID-19. Study overall: The United States, Italy and Spain supplied acute and convalescent COVID-19 samples. PBMCs, B-cell-depleted T cells, or T cells provided the cDNA or gDNA that made up the material.

Participants reported their clinical history, and cohort assignment relied on those reports. This chain uses TRBV4-1 with TRBJ2-7; D gene unclear. The sequence came from a woman aged 35 to 49 who had recovered from COVID-19. Input material: PBMCs or T cells enriched from blood (not recorded which). The CDR3 reads CASSQGAGSYEQYF. CDR3 DNA sequence: TGCGCCAGCAGCCAAGGGGCAGGATCCTACGAGCAGTACTTC.